This entry is about one T cell receptor beta chain. The data originate from a study of blood T cell repertoires in COVID-19. Study information: The United States, Italy and Spain were the sources of the acute and convalescent COVID-19 samples. PBMCs, B-cell-depleted T cells, or T cells were the source of the cDNA or gDNA that made up the material.

Original methodology: Quantification of nucleated cells was approximated via reference gene primer amplification. Sequenced by immunoSEQ multiplex PCR; TCRdb stores in-frame clones only, minus some. V and J calls and clone size are those listed in that table; D and trimming were worked out from the DNA. The sample contains around 270,000 clones, 75% to 95% of which appear only once. Seattle patients were enrolled during active infection and followed longitudinally. With V trimmed by 4 bases and J by 7 bases, 14 bases remained unmatched. From germline, CDR1 is SQVTM and CDR2 ANQGSEA. The CDR3 is 15 amino acids.

This TCR came from a person under 35 with COVID-19, enrolled during active disease. The gene calls are TRBV29-1 and TRBJ2-5, with 8 bases aligning to TRBD2. Sequencing was done on a sample of peripheral blood. DNA of the CDR3: TGCAGCGTTGCCTCCGGGACGGGAGGGAGTGTGACCCAGTACTTC. Translation: CSVASGTGGSVTQYF.